These 27 T cell receptor beta chains originate from one sample sequenced in a study of T cells in Graves' hyperthyroidism and ophthalmopathy. RNA transcripts provided the source from which TCR beta CDR3 regions were amplified. First-round RT-PCR of the TCR CDR3 relied on the HTBI primer set. A single record per CDR3 protein comes from TCRdb applying MiXCR to the multiplex PCR reads. The top ten hold roughly 8.2% of the sample, which has hundreds of thousands of distinct CDR3 sequences, approximately 44% seen once. Sequencing input: peripheral blood or thyroid tissue (not recorded which). The origin of the receptors is a woman younger than 30 with Graves' hyperthyroidism.

V is TRBV20-1 and J is TRBJ2-7, with 9 bases fitting TRBD1. Germline CDR1 reads DFQATT; CDR2 reads SNEGSKA (reference sequence). CDR3 length equals 15 residues. The V gene end was trimmed by 4 bases and the J gene end by 0 bases; junction bases not matched to a gene: 7. CDR3: CSANPRDRDSYEQYF. CDR3 coding DNA: TGCAGTGCTAATCCTAGGGACAGGGACTCCTACGAGCAGTACTTC.

The chain joins TRBV29-1 to TRBJ1-1; 7 bases line up with TRBD1. With V trimmed by 7 bases and J by 7 bases, 15 bases remained unmatched. This CDR3 is built from 14 residues. Per the germline V gene, CDR1 is SQVTM and CDR2 is ANQGSEA. The CDR3 coding sequence is TGCAGCGGGATATTCCGGGACAGTTTATATGAAGCTTTCTTT. Its protein is CSGIFRDSLYEAFF.

In its sample, this clonotype was seen many times. CDR3 DNA sequence: TGCGCCAGCAGCTTGGAACAGGGCTACGAGCAGTACTTC. It encodes CASSLEQGYEQYF. This sequence joins TRBV5-1 and TRBJ2-7; maybe TRBD1 (6 bases). V lost 0 bases and J lost 3, with 7 bases in between. Germline CDR1 and CDR2: SGHRS and YFSETQ. There are 13 residues in the CDR3. Variable domain in full (rest from reference TRBV5-1 and TRBJ2-7): KAGVTQTPRYLIKTRGQQVTLSCSPISGHRSVSWYQQTPGQGLQFLFEYFSETQRNKGNFPGRFSGRQFSNSRSEMNVSTLELGDSALYLCASSLEQGYEQYFGPGTRLTVT.

The V gene is TRBV2, the J gene TRBJ2-7; TRBD2 matches at 7 bases. This CDR3 spans 13 amino acids. The V segment lost 8 bases and the J segment 5 bases; nucleotides outside the gene matches: 9. Germline V gives CDR1 SNHLY, CDR2 FYNNEI. The CDR3 region has the DNA TGTGCCAGCTCACCACGGGGGAGGGACGAGCAGTACTTC. Protein sequence: CASSPRGRDEQYF.

The table lists this clonotype with a few counts. The chain has TRBV10-3 and TRBJ2-2, with a possible D match to TRBD2 (5 bases). CDR3 length equals 14 residues. Germline-derived CDR1 and CDR2 are ENHRY and SYGVKD. V shed 0 bases and J shed 7 bases, with 9 bases lying between them. The chain's CDR3 is CAISESIRGGELFF. DNA of the CDR3: TGTGCCATCAGTGAGTCGATTCGGGGCGGGGAGCTGTTTTTT.

The rearrangement uses TRBV20-1 and TRBJ2-5, with 10 bases fitting TRBD1. CDR3 length: 12 amino acids. With V trimmed by 8 bases and J by 1 base, 1 base remained unmatched. CDR1 is DFQATT and CDR2 is SNEGSKA in the germline V gene (reference sequence). CDR3 sequence reads: CSRQGAQETQYF. CDR3 bases: TGCAGTCGACAGGGGGCCCAAGAGACCCAGTACTTC.

The chain is built from TRBV10-2 and TRBJ2-6; TRBD2 matches 7 bases. The junction had 7 bases not matched to a gene; V was cut back by 10 bases and J by 1 base. CDR1 and CDR2 (germline): WSHSY, SAAADI. The CDR3 covers 15 residues. The CDR3 sequence is CAISSGRSGANVLTF. CDR3 nucleotide sequence: TGCGCCATCTCGTCCGGGAGGTCTGGGGCCAACGTCCTGACTTTC.

The sample holds many counts of this clonotype. The V call is TRBV10-3, the J call TRBJ1-2, with D tentatively TRBD1 (5 bases). V shed 3 bases and J shed 6 bases, with 17 bases lying between them. Per germline, CDR1 ENHRY and CDR2 SYGVKD. CDR3 length equals 15 residues. Written as DNA, the CDR3 is TGTGCCATCAGTGAAAGAGGGGCCGATCGGGATGGCTACACCTTC. Amino acid sequence: CAISERGADRDGYTF.

The table lists this clonotype with many counts. The V call is TRBV25-1, the J call TRBJ1-1; D is ambiguous. This CDR3 spans 14 amino acids. Germline V gives CDR1 MGHDK, CDR2 SYGVNS. V lost 2 bases and J lost 4, with 11 bases in between. CDR3 in DNA: TGTGCCAGCAGTGAACCTGGCAGGACCACTGAAGCTTTCTTT. Protein: CASSEPGRTTEAFF.

This clonotype was observed a few times. The chain carries TRBV19 and TRBJ2-7, with 7 bases lining up with TRBD1. The trim removed 1 base at V and 5 bases at J, leaving 2 bases unmatched. The CDR3 covers 13 residues. Germline assignment: CDR1 LNHDA and CDR2 SQIVND (reference sequence). This CDR3 is CASSIAGQDEQYF. The CDR3, as DNA: TGTGCCAGTAGTATAGCCGGACAGGACGAGCAGTACTTC.

The chain has TRBV20-1 and TRBJ1-1; 7 bases fit TRBD1. V lost 4 bases to trimming and J lost 2 bases; unmatched junction nucleotides: 4. This CDR3 spans 13 amino acids. Germline V gene lookup returns CDR1 DFQATT and CDR2 SNEGSKA (reference sequence). The CDR3 DNA sequence: TGCAGTGCTAAAGGGACAGTCAACACTGAAGCTTTCTTT. Amino acids: CSAKGTVNTEAFF.

This clonotype was observed at least ten times. The chain has TRBV24-1 and TRBJ2-2, with 8 positions matching TRBD1. J was trimmed by 3 bases and V by 1 base; bases with no gene match: 0. CDR1 and CDR2 from the germline V gene are KGHDR and SFDVKD. The CDR3 length is 15 residues. CDR3 sequence: CATSDLQGDTGELFF. The CDR3 region has the DNA TGTGCCACCAGTGATTTACAGGGGGACACCGGGGAGCTGTTTTTT.

The chain has TRBV9 and TRBJ1-4; possibly TRBD1 for D (6 bases). Germline loops: CDR1 SGDLS, CDR2 YYNGEE. Trimming took 4 bases from V and 7 from J, leaving 11 bases between them. This CDR3 is 13 amino acids long. In DNA form, the CDR3 reads TGTGCCAGCAGCAGGGGGGCCAGTGAAAAACTGTTTTTT. Translation gives CASSRGASEKLFF.

The chain's CDR3 is CASSLAVAGTLYEQYF. The CDR3 coding sequence is TGTGCCAGCAGCTTAGCGGTCGCGGGAACCTTATACGAGCAGTACTTC. The V call is TRBV7-3, the J call TRBJ2-7, with D possibly TRBD2 on 6 matching bases. Germline CDR1 SGHTA, CDR2 FQGTGA. The CDR3 has 16 amino acids. Between the trimmed V and J ends, which lost 2 bases and 4 bases, there was a span of 18 bases.

The DNA of the CDR3 is TGTGCCAGCAGCTTAGAATCCGGGACAACTCACACAGATACGCAGTATTTT. Its protein product is CASSLESGTTHTDTQYF. The genes are TRBV7-9 and TRBJ2-3; tentatively, D is TRBD1 (6 bases). CDR1 is SEHNR and CDR2 is FQNEAQ in the germline V gene (reference sequence). Between the trimmed V and J ends, which lost 1 base and 2 bases, there was a span of 16 bases. The CDR3 is 17 amino acids.

This clonotype was observed a single time. V usage is TRBV24-1 and J usage is TRBJ1-1, with 9 bases that match TRBD1. This CDR3 comprises 16 residues. Unmatched junction bases numbered 6, after V lost 3 bases and J lost 2 bases. Germline V lookup: CDR1 KGHDR, CDR2 SFDVKD. The CDR3 coding sequence is TGTGCCACCAGTGATACAGGGGGCGCGGGAAACACTGAAGCTTTCTTT. Its protein product is CATSDTGGAGNTEAFF.

The chain links TRBV18 to TRBJ1-1; TRBD1 agrees at 7 bases. J was trimmed by 1 base and V by 1 base; bases with no gene match: 6. The CDR3 length is 16 residues. CDR1 is KGHSH, CDR2 LQKENI, per germline. The CDR3 reads CASSPLVGGANTEAFF. In DNA form, the CDR3 reads TGTGCCAGCTCACCACTCGTAGGGGGCGCGAACACTGAAGCTTTCTTT.

This rearrangement joins TRBV29-1 to TRBJ1-2, with D possibly being TRBD1 (6 bases). The CDR3 sequence is 15 residues long. Trimming took off 6 bases at V and 5 bases at J, with 22 bases between the two ends. Germline CDR1 SQVTM, CDR2 ANQGSEA. DNA of the CDR3: TGCAGCGTCGATACTCAGGGGAAGGATTGGTATGGCTACACCTTC. This sequence encodes CSVDTQGKDWYGYTF.

The J gene is TRBJ1-4, the V gene TRBV7-8; D remains unclear. The CDR3 is 15 residues long. Germline values: CDR1 SGHVS, CDR2 FQNEAQ. Trimming shortened V by 4 bases and J by 4 bases, and 13 bases separated the two germline ends. Here the CDR3 reads CASSSGWTFNEKLFF. CDR3 in DNA: TGTGCCAGCAGCTCCGGGTGGACCTTTAATGAAAAACTGTTTTTT.

In its sample, this clonotype was seen a few times. The gene calls are TRBV2 and TRBJ1-5; D possibly corresponds to TRBD1 (6 bases). Deletions cut 2 bases from V and 0 bases from J, with 8 bases between. The CDR3 extends over 15 amino acids. Germline-derived CDR1 and CDR2 are SNHLY and FYNNEI. The CDR3 nucleotides read TGTGCCAGCAGTGAATACAGGGATAGCAATCAGCCCCAGCATTTT. Translating it yields CASSEYRDSNQPQHF.

Only a few counts were recorded for this clonotype. The rearrangement joins TRBV2 to TRBJ1-6; 7 nucleotides agree with TRBD1. V lost 8 bases and J lost 9; bases outside the gene matches: 4. Germline values: CDR1 SNHLY, CDR2 FYNNEI. CDR3 size: 12 residues. CDR3 sequence reads: CASGGQFSPLHF. CDR3 nucleotides: TGTGCCAGCGGGGGACAGTTTTCACCCCTCCACTTT. The full variable domain, with the rest looked up from reference TRBV2 and TRBJ1-6, is EPEVTQTPSHQVTQMGQEVILRCVPISNHLYFYWYRQILGQKVEFLVSFYNNEISEKSEIFDDQFSVERPDGSNFTLKIRSTKLEDSAMYFCASGGQFSPLHFGNGTRLTVT.

Concerning this clonotype itself: One end of the junction fails to match germline, which may point to a read error. The chain is built from TRBV7-2 and TRBJ2-7; 11 bases agree with TRBD2. CDR1 SGHTA and CDR2 FQGNSA come from the germline V gene. This CDR3 contains 14 residues. As DNA, the CDR3 is TGTGCCAGCAGTTTAGCGGGAGGGACCCACGAGCAGTACTTC. This codes for CASSLAGGTHEQYF.

This clonotype has ten or more counts. The chain employs TRBV7-2 and TRBJ2-7; 7 nucleotides align to TRBD2. The CDR3 loop spans 15 amino acids. Germline CDR1 reads SGHTA; CDR2 reads FQGNSA. J gave up 6 bases and V 8 bases, and 16 bases lay outside the gene matches. The CDR3 here is CASSISRDYNGEQYF. The CDR3 DNA follows: TGTGCCAGCTCCATCTCGAGGGACTATAACGGCGAGCAGTACTTC.

This clonotype turned up a few times. This sequence joins TRBV7-9 and TRBJ1-4, with D possibly TRBD1 on 6 matching bases. The CDR3 contains 16 residues. V lost 3 bases and J lost 0, with 11 bases in between. From germline, CDR1 is SEHNR and CDR2 FQNEAQ (reference sequence). CDR3 DNA sequence: TGTGCCAGCAGCTTCACCCACAGGGCAACTAATGAAAAACTGTTTTTT. Amino acids: CASSFTHRATNEKLFF.

This clonotype has ten or more counts. The chain links TRBV19 to TRBJ2-5; possible D gene TRBD1, 6 bases. Per germline, CDR1 LNHDA and CDR2 SQIVND (reference sequence). V was trimmed by 5 bases and J by 5 bases, leaving 18 bases between them. The CDR3 length is 15 residues. CDR3 in amino acids: CASSDRDIGSETQYF. The CDR3 DNA sequence: TGTGCCAGTAGTGACCGGGACATCGGTTCGGAGACCCAGTACTTC.

The chain recombines TRBV19 with TRBJ2-7; 10 nucleotides line up with TRBD2. Germline CDR1 and CDR2: LNHDA and SQIVND (reference sequence). This CDR3 comprises 16 residues. Unmatched junction bases numbered 10, after V lost 4 bases and J lost 4 bases. CDR3 sequence (DNA): TGTGCCAGTAGTAATCGGACTAGCGGACCACATTACGAGCAGTACTTC. Translated: CASSNRTSGPHYEQYF. The full variable domain, completed using reference TRBV19 and TRBJ2-7, is DGGITQSPKYLFRKEGQNVTLSCEQNLNHDAMYWYRQDPGQGLRLIYYSQIVNDFQKGDIAEGYSVSREKKESFPLTVTSAQKNPTAFYLCASSNRTSGPHYEQYFGPGTRLTVT.

As regards this clonotype: Given a much more abundant clone one base away, this may be a read error. Given the absence of the conserved phenylalanine or tryptophan at the CDR3 end, a read error is likely. The chain couples TRBV14 to TRBJ2-5, with D tentatively TRBD1 (7 bases). CDR1 is SGHDN and CDR2 is FVKESK in the germline V gene. V gave up 4 bases and J gave up 7 bases, with 16 bases separating them. This CDR3 spans 14 amino acids. CDR3 protein: CASSPPGTAGTQYL. CDR3 nucleotides: TGTGCCAGCAGCCCCCCCGGGACAGCGGGGACCCAGTACCTC.